This TCR beta chain was sequenced for a study of T cells in Graves' hyperthyroidism and ophthalmopathy. This clonotype was seen a single time. Template material for amplifying TCR beta CDR3 regions consisted of RNA transcripts. The primer set for the first-round RT-PCR of the TCR CDR3 was HTBI. TCRdb recomputed calls from the multiplex PCR reads with MiXCR, one row per CDR3 protein. The sample lists about 700,000 distinct CDR3 sequences, roughly 46% occurring once. Exclusion followed for patients with uncontrolled infection, other autoimmune disease, pregnancy or lactation. With V trimmed by 5 bases and J by 6 bases, 8 bases remained unmatched. CDR3 length: 14 residues. Germline loops: CDR1 SEHNR, CDR2 FQNEAQ (reference sequence).

Specimen: peripheral blood or thyroid tissue (not recorded which). This chain joins TRBV7-9 and TRBJ2-7; the match to TRBD1 covers 9 bases. This receptor was taken from an adult man with Graves' disease, either hyperthyroidism or ophthalmopathy (not recorded which). This chain's CDR3 is CASSAWTGDREQYF. The CDR3 DNA is TGTGCCAGCAGCGCCTGGACAGGGGATCGCGAGCAGTACTTC.